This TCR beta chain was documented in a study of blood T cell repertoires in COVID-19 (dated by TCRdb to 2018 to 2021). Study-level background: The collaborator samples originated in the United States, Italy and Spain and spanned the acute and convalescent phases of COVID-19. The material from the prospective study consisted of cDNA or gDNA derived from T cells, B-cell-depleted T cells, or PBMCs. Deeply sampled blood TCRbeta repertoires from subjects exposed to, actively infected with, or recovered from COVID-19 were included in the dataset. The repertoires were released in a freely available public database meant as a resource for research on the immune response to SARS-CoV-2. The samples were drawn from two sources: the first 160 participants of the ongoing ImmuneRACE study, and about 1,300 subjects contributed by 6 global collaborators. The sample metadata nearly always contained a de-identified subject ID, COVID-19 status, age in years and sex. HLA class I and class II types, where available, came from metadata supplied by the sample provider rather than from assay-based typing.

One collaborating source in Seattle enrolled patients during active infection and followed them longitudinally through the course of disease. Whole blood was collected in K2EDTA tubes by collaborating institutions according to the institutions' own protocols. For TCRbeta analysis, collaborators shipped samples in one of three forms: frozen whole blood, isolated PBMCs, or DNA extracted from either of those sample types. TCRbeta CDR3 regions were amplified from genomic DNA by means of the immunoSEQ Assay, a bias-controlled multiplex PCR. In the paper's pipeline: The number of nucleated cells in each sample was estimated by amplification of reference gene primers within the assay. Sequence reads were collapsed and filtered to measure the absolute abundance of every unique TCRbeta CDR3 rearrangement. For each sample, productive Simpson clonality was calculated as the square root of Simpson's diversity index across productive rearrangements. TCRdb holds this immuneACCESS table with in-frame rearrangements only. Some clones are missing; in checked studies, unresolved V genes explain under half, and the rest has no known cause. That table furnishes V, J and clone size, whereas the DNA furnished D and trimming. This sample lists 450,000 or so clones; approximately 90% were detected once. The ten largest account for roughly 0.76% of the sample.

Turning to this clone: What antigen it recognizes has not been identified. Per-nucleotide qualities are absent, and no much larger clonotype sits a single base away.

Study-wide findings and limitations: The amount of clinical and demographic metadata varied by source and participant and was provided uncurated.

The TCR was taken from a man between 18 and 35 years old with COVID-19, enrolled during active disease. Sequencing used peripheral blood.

The DNA sequence is as follows: TGTGCCAGTACTCATCGGACAGGCTACGGGGAGAAGTTCTTC. This yields the protein CASTHRTGYGEKFF. This chain joins TRBV19 to TRBJ2-1, and TRBD1 aligns with 7 junction nucleotides. Trimming leaves V shorter by 7 bases and J shorter by 14 bases, with the junction holding 17 bases beyond the gene matches. There are 14 amino acids in the CDR3, from cysteine to phenylalanine inclusive. Only the CDR3 portion is preserved as DNA: 42 bases, with reading frame beginning at the first base. CDR1 and CDR2, looked up from the germline V gene (reference sequence), are LNHDA and SQIVND. The entire variable domain, with the stretches around the CDR3 drawn from the reference TRBV19 and TRBJ2-1 proteins, is DGGITQSPKYLFRKEGQNVTLSCEQNLNHDAMYWYRQDPGQGLRLIYYSQIVNDFQKGDIAEGYSVSREKKESFPLTVTSAQKNPTAFYLCASTHRTGYGEKFFGPGTRLTVL.